Detailed here is one TCR beta chain. In this sample, this clonotype turned up many times. Its target antigen remains unknown. The sample holds no much larger clone one base away, and base qualities are not on file. CDR1 and CDR2 (MDHEN, SYDVKM) derive from the germline V gene. Trimming removed 6 bases from V and 0 bases from J, leaving 8 bases between the germline ends. Reading from cysteine to phenylalanine, the CDR3 counts 13 amino acids. This entry keeps only the CDR3 DNA: 39 bases, framed from base 1. This sample is part of a study of CD8 T cells in ankylosing spondylitis (dated 2017 in TCRdb). Describing the broader study: T cell receptor beta repertoires were profiled in healthy donors and ankylosing spondylitis patients so that disease-linked TCR variants could be found. Peripheral blood was sampled, and synovial fluid was additionally collected from ankylosing spondylitis patients. The whole study cohort included 85 to 120 healthy donors and over 20 ankylosing spondylitis patients.

Summary of the overall study and its limitations: Some of the motif variants had been reported before in the synovial fluid and blood of reactive arthritis patients, a finding that suggests common disease-initiation mechanisms. A TCR beta motif of fewer than 10 highly homologous amino acid variants appeared characteristic of blood from ankylosing spondylitis patients. The disease-linked clones had a CD8+ phenotype and were found at relatively low frequencies in peripheral blood. Significant enrichment of the disease-linked clones was reported in matched synovial fluid samples from ankylosing spondylitis patients.

Sequencing was carried out with an Illumina HiSeq 2500. TCR beta libraries were prepared by quantitative 5'-RACE with molecular barcodes. On the study's bioinformatics: A new computational method, built on a probabilistic model of VDJ rearrangement, was used to identify disease-linked TCR variants. Through fastp at Q25 and MiXCR, TCRdb rebuilt clones from the public reads, retaining in-frame beta chains. For every CDR3 protein sequence, its rows merge into one entry that carries the most common genes and DNA. TCRdb, rather than the study authors, made the V and J calls. The sample data list around 150,000 distinct CDR3 sequences, and 15% to 20% of these were observed just once. Together, the top ten hold roughly 8% of the sample.

This receptor was taken from a male donor with ankylosing spondylitis or in good health (not recorded which). The chain couples TRBV28 to TRBJ2-5; no D gene call is confident. The specimen sequenced was blood, either unsorted or a sorted T cell fraction (not recorded which). Read as DNA, the sequence is TGTGCCAGCAGCAGGCCTAACCAAGAGACCCAGTACTTC. This codes for CASSRPNQETQYF.